This record concerns one TCR beta chain sequence. This sample is part of a study of blood T cells in healthy people across ages. Germline V gives CDR1 SQVTM, CDR2 ANQGSEA. This CDR3 has 14 residues. Trimming took 0 bases from V and 3 from J; bases not matched to a gene: 1. For the second PCR, which ran for roughly 6 to 12 cycles, a sample-barcoded 5' primer and a J-beta primer mix were used. TCRdb re-called the 5' RACE reads through MiXCR, storing one row per CDR3 protein. The sample records around 1,500,000 distinct CDR3 sequences, approximately 28% being singletons. Sequences were obtained from blood. The sequence derives from a woman aged 30 to 39 in good health. The rearrangement uses TRBV29-1 and TRBJ1-3; 8 bases fit TRBD1. The chain's CDR3 is CSVEEDRVGNTIYF. The CDR3 nucleotides are TGCAGCGTTGAAGAGGACAGGGTTGGAAACACCATATATTTT.